This T cell receptor beta chain was observed in a study of shared clonotypes between healthy human individuals. For this clone: Its target is unknown.

Repertoires were generated with immunoSEQ multiplex PCR, while TCRdb's copy carries only in-frame clones and drops some. The sample contains millions of clones, 90% to 95% of which appear only once. With 11 bases removed from V and 5 bases from J, the gap between germline ends came to 24 bases. This CDR3 has 15 residues. The germline gives CDR1 ENHRY, CDR2 SYGVKD. Study-level results: The study generally estimated greater richness for naive than memory subsets. Among donors, clonotype sharing was expected to be affected by sequencing depth.

The sequence derives from a man aged 18 to 30 in good health. The sequencing sample was made of naive CD4+ T cells sorted from blood. Regarding subset: CD45RA+ positively selected. The V and J genes are TRBV10-3 and TRBJ1-1, with a weak D call TRBD1 (6 bases). The CDR3: CAAKGHTGLGTEAFF. The DNA for the CDR3 is TGTGCCGCGAAGGGGCACACAGGGCTTGGGACTGAAGCTTTCTTT.